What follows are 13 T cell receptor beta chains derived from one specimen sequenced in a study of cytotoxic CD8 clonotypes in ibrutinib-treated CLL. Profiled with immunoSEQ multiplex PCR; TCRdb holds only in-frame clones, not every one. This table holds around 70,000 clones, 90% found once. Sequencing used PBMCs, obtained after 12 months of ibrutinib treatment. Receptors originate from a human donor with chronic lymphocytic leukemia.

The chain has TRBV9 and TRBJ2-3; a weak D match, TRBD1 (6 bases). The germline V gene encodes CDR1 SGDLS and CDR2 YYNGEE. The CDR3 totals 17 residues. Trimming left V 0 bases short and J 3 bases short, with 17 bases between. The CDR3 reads CASSVGSAGAGTDTQYF. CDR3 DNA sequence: TGTGCCAGCAGCGTAGGGTCGGCAGGGGCAGGGACAGATACGCAGTATTTT.

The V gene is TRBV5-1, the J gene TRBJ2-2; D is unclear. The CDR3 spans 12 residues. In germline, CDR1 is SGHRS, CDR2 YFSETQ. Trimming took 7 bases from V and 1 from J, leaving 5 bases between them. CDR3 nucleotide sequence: TGCGCCAGCGCTTGGAACACCGGGGAGCTGTTTTTT. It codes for CASAWNTGELFF. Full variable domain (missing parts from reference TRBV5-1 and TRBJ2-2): KAGVTQTPRYLIKTRGQQVTLSCSPISGHRSVSWYQQTPGQGLQFLFEYFSETQRNKGNFPGRFSGRQFSNSRSEMNVSTLELGDSALYLCASAWNTGELFFGEGSRLTVL.

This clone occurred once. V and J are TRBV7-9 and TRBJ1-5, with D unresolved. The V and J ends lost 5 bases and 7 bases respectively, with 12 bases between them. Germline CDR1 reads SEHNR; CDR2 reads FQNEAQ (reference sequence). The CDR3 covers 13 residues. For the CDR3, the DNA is TGTGCCAGCAGCCTCACGGCGGGGCAGCCCCAGCATTTT. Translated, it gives CASSLTAGQPQHF.

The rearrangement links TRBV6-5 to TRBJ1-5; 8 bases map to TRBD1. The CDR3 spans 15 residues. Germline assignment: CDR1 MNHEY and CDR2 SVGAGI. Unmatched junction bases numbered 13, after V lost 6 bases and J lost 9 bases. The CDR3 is CASSKDRGLVWPQHF. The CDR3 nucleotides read TGTGCCAGCAGCAAAGACAGGGGACTGGTGTGGCCCCAGCATTTT.

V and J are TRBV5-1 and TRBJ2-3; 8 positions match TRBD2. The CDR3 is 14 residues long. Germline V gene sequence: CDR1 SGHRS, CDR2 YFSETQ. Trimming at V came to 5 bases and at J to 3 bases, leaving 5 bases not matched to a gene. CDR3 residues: CASRGVAGTDTQYF. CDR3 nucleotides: TGCGCCAGCAGAGGGGTAGCGGGAACAGATACGCAGTATTTT.

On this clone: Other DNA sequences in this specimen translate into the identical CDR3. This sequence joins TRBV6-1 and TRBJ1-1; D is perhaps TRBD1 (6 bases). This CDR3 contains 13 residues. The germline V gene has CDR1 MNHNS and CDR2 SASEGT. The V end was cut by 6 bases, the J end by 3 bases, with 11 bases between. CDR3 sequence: CASRQGKDTEAFF. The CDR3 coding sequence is TGTGCCAGCAGACAGGGTAAGGACACTGAAGCTTTCTTT.

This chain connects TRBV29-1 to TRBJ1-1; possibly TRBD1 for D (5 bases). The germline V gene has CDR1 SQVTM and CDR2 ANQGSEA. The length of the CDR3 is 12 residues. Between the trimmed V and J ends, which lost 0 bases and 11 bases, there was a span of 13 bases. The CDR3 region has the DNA TGCAGCGTTGAAGATCGGGGGAGTTGGGCTTTCTTT. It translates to CSVEDRGSWAFF.

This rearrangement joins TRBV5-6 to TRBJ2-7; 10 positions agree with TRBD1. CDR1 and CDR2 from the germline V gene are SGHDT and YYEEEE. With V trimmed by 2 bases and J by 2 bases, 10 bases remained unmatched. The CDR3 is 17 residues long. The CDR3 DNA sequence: TGTGCCAGCAGCTTAGAGTTTAGGACAGGGGGGGCCTACGAGCAGTACTTC. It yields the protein CASSLEFRTGGAYEQYF.

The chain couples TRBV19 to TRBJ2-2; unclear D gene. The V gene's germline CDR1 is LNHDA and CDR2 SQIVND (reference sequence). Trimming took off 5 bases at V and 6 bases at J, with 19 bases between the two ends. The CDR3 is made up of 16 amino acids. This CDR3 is CASSSRVVGIAGELFF. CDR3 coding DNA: TGTGCCAGTAGTTCCCGCGTAGTGGGGATTGCCGGGGAGCTGTTTTTT.

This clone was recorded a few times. CDR3 DNA sequence: TGTGCCAGCCTCGAGTTGGGGAAGAACACTGAAGCTTTCTTT. Its translation: CASLELGKNTEAFF. This chain uses TRBV28 with TRBJ1-1, with no clear D. V shed 8 bases and J shed 1 base, with 14 bases lying between them. The CDR3 is 14 residues long. The germline V gene encodes CDR1 MDHEN and CDR2 SYDVKM.

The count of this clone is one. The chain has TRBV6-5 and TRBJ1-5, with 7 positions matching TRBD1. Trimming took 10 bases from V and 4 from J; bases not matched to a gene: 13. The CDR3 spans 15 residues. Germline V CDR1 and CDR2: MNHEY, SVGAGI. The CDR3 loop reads CATRYRDRTNQPQHF. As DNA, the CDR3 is TGTGCCACGCGGTATCGGGACAGAACGAATCAGCCCCAGCATTTT.

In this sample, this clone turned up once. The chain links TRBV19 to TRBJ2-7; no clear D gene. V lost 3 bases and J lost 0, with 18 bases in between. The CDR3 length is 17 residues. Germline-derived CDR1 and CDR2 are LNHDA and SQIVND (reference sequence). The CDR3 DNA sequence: TGTGCCAGTAGTATCCTTGCTGAACCGACGAGCTCCTACGAGCAGTACTTC. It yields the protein CASSILAEPTSSYEQYF.

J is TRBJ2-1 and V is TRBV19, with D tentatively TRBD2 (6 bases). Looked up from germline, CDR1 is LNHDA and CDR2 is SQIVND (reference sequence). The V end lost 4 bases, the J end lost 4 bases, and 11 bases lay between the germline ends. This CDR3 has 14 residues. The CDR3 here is CASSSGIAYNEQFF. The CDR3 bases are TGTGCCAGTAGTAGCGGGATCGCGTACAATGAGCAGTTCTTC.